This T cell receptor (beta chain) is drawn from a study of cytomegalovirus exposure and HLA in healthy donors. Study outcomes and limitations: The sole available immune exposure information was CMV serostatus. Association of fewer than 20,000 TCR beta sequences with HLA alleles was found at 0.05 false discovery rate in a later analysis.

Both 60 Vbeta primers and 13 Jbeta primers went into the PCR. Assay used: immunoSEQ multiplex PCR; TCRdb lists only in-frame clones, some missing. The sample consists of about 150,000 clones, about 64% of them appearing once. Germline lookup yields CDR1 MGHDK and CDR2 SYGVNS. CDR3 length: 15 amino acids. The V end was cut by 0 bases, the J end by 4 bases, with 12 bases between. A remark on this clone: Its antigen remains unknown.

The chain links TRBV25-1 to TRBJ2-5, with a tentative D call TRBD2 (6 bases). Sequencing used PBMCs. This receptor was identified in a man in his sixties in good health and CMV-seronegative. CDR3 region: CASSEYGGNAETQYF. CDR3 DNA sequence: TGTGCCAGCAGTGAATATGGAGGGAACGCAGAGACCCAGTACTTC.